This T cell receptor beta chain was identified during a study of blood T cell repertoires in COVID-19. Sequencing was performed with immunoSEQ multiplex PCR; in TCRdb, only in-frame clones are kept and a portion is missing. The sample consists of around 320,000 clones, approximately 85% of them appearing once. The germline V and J ends were trimmed by 2 bases and 3 bases, with 9 bases remaining between them. The CDR3 has 14 residues. The germline V gene has CDR1 SGHAT and CDR2 FQDESV (reference sequence). The J gene is TRBJ2-3, the V gene TRBV11-1; D gene unclear. Sequencing used peripheral blood. The TCR was taken from a human donor in a cohort sampled during active COVID-19. As DNA, the CDR3 is TGTGCCAGCAGCTTATCCCCAGATACAGATACGCAGTATTTT. Translating it yields CASSLSPDTDTQYF.